These 20 T cell receptor beta chains came from one sample sequenced in a study of blood T cells in healthy people across ages. It was with a sample-barcoded 5' primer and a J-beta primer mix that a second PCR of about 6 to 12 cycles was run. TCRdb reprocessed the 5' RACE reads via MiXCR and lists one record per CDR3 protein. The sample shows 650,000 to 900,000 distinct CDR3 sequences, approximately 65% of them seen only once. Specimen: blood. These receptors all stem from a man aged 25 to 45 in good health.

V gene TRBV25-1 combines with J gene TRBJ2-1; D is possibly TRBD2 (5 bases). From germline, CDR1 is MGHDK and CDR2 SYGVNS. V was pared by 4 bases and J by 8 bases, with 9 bases between. The CDR3 runs to 12 residues. The CDR3 spells CASSVSGDEQFF. The CDR3 DNA reads as TGTGCCAGCAGTGTCTCCGGGGATGAGCAGTTCTTC. Variable domain in full (rest from reference TRBV25-1 and TRBJ2-1): EADIYQTPRYLVIGTGKKITLECSQTMGHDKMYWYQQDPGMELHLIHYSYGVNSTEKGDLSSESTVSRIRTEHFPLTLESARPSHTSQYLCASSVSGDEQFFGPGTRLTVL.

DNA for the CDR3: TGTGCCAGCGGCTGGACAGGCCACTACTACGAGCAGTACTTC. This sequence encodes CASGWTGHYYEQYF. The chain joins TRBV28 to TRBJ2-5; 7 bases map to TRBD1. The last part of the DNA fits TRBJ2-7 better; the J call may be wrong. This CDR3 spans 14 amino acids. CDR1 and CDR2 from the germline V gene are MDHEN and SYDVKM.

This clonotype has just a few counts. The CDR3 region is CASSEGVHGYEQYF. CDR3 nucleotides: TGTGCCAGCAGTGAAGGGGTACACGGTTACGAGCAGTACTTC. The chain carries TRBV2 and TRBJ2-7; D is ambiguous. V dropped 1 base and J dropped 4 bases, with 11 bases sitting between them. Looked up from germline, CDR1 is SNHLY and CDR2 is FYNNEI. There are 14 residues in the CDR3.

The chain combines TRBV20-1 with TRBJ1-4; perhaps TRBD1 as D (5 bases). The CDR3 length is 17 residues. V shed 0 bases and J shed 5 bases, with 19 bases lying between them. Germline-derived CDR1 and CDR2 are DFQATT and SNEGSKA (reference sequence). The chain's CDR3 is CSARELRGGTRNEKLFF. The CDR3 DNA is TGCAGTGCTAGAGAACTCCGGGGGGGGACGCGGAATGAAAAACTGTTTTTT.

This clonotype showed up just a few times. The chain carries TRBV2 and TRBJ2-7; the match to TRBD2 covers 7 bases. This CDR3 is built from 15 residues. The trim removed 4 bases at V and 2 bases at J, leaving 8 bases unmatched. Germline V gene lookup returns CDR1 SNHLY and CDR2 FYNNEI. In DNA, the CDR3 is TGTGCCAGCAGTGCGAGCGGGGTAGGGCCCTACGAGCAGTACTTC. It specifies CASSASGVGPYEQYF.

This clonotype has just a few counts. V is TRBV12-3 or TRBV12-4 and J is TRBJ1-4; D is uncertain. Trimming stripped 5 bases from V and 12 bases from J, with 16 bases between. The CDR3 spans 13 residues. The CDR3 DNA follows: TGTGCCAGCAGTCCAACCTCCGTTAGGGAACTGTTTTTT. Translated, it gives CASSPTSVRELFF.

The chain carries TRBV6-2 or TRBV6-3 and TRBJ2-4, with D perhaps given as TRBD1 or TRBD2 (5 bases each). The J call may be in error: the DNA end matches TRBJ2-7 better. Germline lookup yields CDR1 MNHEY and CDR2 SVGEGT. The CDR3 runs to 14 residues. The CDR3 nucleotides read TGTGCCAGCAGTTACGGGGGAAATCTCTACGAGCAGTACTTC. The encoded protein is CASSYGGNLYEQYF.

The V gene is TRBV6-5, the J gene TRBJ2-7, with a tentative D call TRBD2 (5 bases). Germline values: CDR1 MNHEY, CDR2 SVGAGI. The ends were cut back, 6 bases at V and 6 bases at J, with 15 bases in the middle. CDR3 length: 13 amino acids. DNA of the CDR3: TGTGCCAGCAGCACAGCAGTTCGGGGCGAGCAGTACTTC. Translating it yields CASSTAVRGEQYF.

This clonotype was observed a few times. The V and J genes are TRBV29-1 and TRBJ1-2; D is perhaps TRBD1 (5 bases). From germline, CDR1 is SQVTM and CDR2 ANQGSEA. Trimming took off 4 bases at V and 0 bases at J, with 18 bases between the two ends. This CDR3 contains 16 residues. The CDR3 region is CSVAGRWAHANYGYTF. CDR3 nucleotides: TGCAGCGTTGCGGGGCGCTGGGCCCACGCTAACTATGGCTACACCTTC.

The table lists this clonotype with a few counts. The rearrangement uses TRBV4-3 and TRBJ1-2; D gene uncertain. The V end was cut by 1 base, the J end by 6 bases, with 9 bases between. CDR1 LGHNA and CDR2 YSLEER come from the germline V gene. The CDR3 is 13 amino acids. The CDR3 bases are TGCGCCAGCAGCCAAGTGACCGGGAATGGCTACACCTTC. Translation gives CASSQVTGNGYTF.

The chain employs TRBV6-2 or TRBV6-3 and TRBJ1-1; D ambiguous. The CDR3 totals 13 residues. Trimming left V 7 bases short and J 3 bases short, with 12 bases between. CDR1 MNHEY and CDR2 SVGEGT come from the germline V gene. CDR3 nucleotide sequence: TGTGCCAGCATGACCGACGGCCACACTGAAGCTTTCTTT. This encodes CASMTDGHTEAFF.

This chain joins TRBV6-5 and TRBJ2-5; 8 positions match TRBD1. V was pared by 7 bases and J by 3 bases, with 13 bases of the junction left unmatched. Germline CDR1 MNHEY, CDR2 SVGAGI. This CDR3 spans 16 amino acids. CDR3 in amino acids: CASTAHPGQAEETQYF. CDR3 coding DNA: TGTGCCAGCACCGCACATCCGGGACAGGCCGAAGAGACCCAGTACTTC.

This rearrangement joins TRBV5-1 to TRBJ2-2, with TRBD2 as a possible D gene (6 bases). Trimming shortened V by 4 bases and J by 5 bases, and 18 bases separated the two germline ends. CDR1 is SGHRS and CDR2 is YFSETQ in the germline V gene. The CDR3 is made up of 16 amino acids. CDR3: CASSTPSDPSTGELFF. The DNA of the CDR3 is TGCGCCAGCAGCACCCCTAGCGATCCCTCGACCGGGGAGCTGTTTTTT.

The J gene is TRBJ2-4, the V gene TRBV6-2 or TRBV6-3; D gene ambiguous. The J call may be wrong; the DNA end is better matched by TRBJ2-7. The germline CDR1 and CDR2 sequences are MNHEY and SVGEGT. This CDR3 has 16 residues. Here the CDR3 DNA reads TGTGCCAGCAGTTACCCATACGTGGGTTATAATTACGAGCAGTACTTC. Translated: CASSYPYVGYNYEQYF.

In regard to this clonotype: One junction end does not reproduce the germline sequence, and a read error may be involved. This rearrangement joins TRBV7-2 to TRBJ1-2; weak D call: TRBD1 (5 bases). The length of the CDR3 is 12 residues. CDR1 is SGHTA, CDR2 FQGNSA, per germline. CDR3 in DNA: TGTGCCAGCAGTTTAGGGAGGGGCGGCTACACCTTC. Encoded protein: CASSLGRGGYTF. The full variable domain, in which reference TRBV7-2 and TRBJ1-2 provide the parts outside the CDR3, is GAGVSQSPSNKVTEKGKDVELRCDPISGHTALYWYRQSLGQGLEFLIYFQGNSAPDKSGLPSDRFSAERTGGSVSTLTIQRTQQEDSAVYLCASSLGRGGYTFGSGTRLTVV.

The CDR3 DNA follows: TGTGCCAGCAGCGCGGCACTAGCCACAGATACGCAGTATTTT. The encoded protein is CASSAALATDTQYF. V and J are TRBV7-9 and TRBJ2-3; tentatively, D is TRBD2 (6 bases). Trimming took off 5 bases at V and 2 bases at J, with 11 bases between the two ends. CDR3 length equals 14 residues. CDR1 SEHNR and CDR2 FQNEAQ come from the germline V gene (reference sequence).

The chain joins TRBV2 to TRBJ1-5; D is undetermined. V was pared by 0 bases and J by 3 bases, with 9 bases between. Per the germline V gene, CDR1 is SNHLY and CDR2 is FYNNEI. This CDR3 is built from 15 residues. DNA for the CDR3: TGTGCCAGCAGTGAAGCCGGCCATGCCAATCAGCCCCAGCATTTT. This codes for CASSEAGHANQPQHF.

The rearrangement links TRBV9 to TRBJ2-7; D is uncertain. V lost 5 bases and J lost 0, with 15 bases in between. Germline assignment: CDR1 SGDLS and CDR2 YYNGEE. The CDR3 totals 15 residues. CDR3 in DNA: TGTGCCAGCAGTGATTCATCAGACGTCTCCTACGAGCAGTACTTC. Residues: CASSDSSDVSYEQYF.

A few counts support this clonotype. V and J are TRBV4-3 and TRBJ2-1; possible D gene TRBD2, 5 bases. The CDR3 sequence is 15 residues long. Germline CDR1 LGHNA, CDR2 YSLEER. V lost 4 bases and J lost 3, with 13 bases in between. CDR3 bases: TGCGCCAGCAGCCCCGAGGGTCCGGTCTACAATGAGCAGTTCTTC. This gives the protein CASSPEGPVYNEQFF.

The V gene is TRBV12-3 or TRBV12-4, the J gene TRBJ2-1; TRBD2 agrees at 14 bases. This CDR3 is built from 17 residues. The junction had 7 bases not matched to a gene; V was cut back by 7 bases and J by 2 bases. CDR3 sequence: CASIPTSGGAAYNEQFF. In DNA, the CDR3 is TGTGCCAGCATTCCGACTAGCGGGGGGGCTGCCTACAATGAGCAGTTCTTC.